The entry that follows covers one TCR beta chain sequence. The antigen remains unidentified. This sample was taken from a study of T-cell reconstitution after alpha-beta-depleted transplantation in children. The study's findings and limits: From surviving recipient T cells and thymic progenitors came the high day-60 TCRbeta diversity observed in some patients. T cells produced anew were the main source of T-cell counts and diversity one year after transplant.

CDR1 and CDR2 from the germline V gene are MNHEY and SVGEGT. J gave up 7 bases and V 8 bases, and 10 bases lay outside the gene matches. The CDR3 consists of 14 residues. Unique molecular identifiers were used in preparing the TCRbeta library. MiXCR was run by TCRdb on the PCR reads, yielding one entry per CDR3 protein. The data show 500,000 to 650,000 distinct CDR3 sequences, approximately 12% seen once. The specimen comprised PBMCs, mostly from graft donor cells, sampled 360 days after TCRalphabeta/CD19-depleted stem cell transplant. This TCR was sampled from a male patient younger than 18 who had a stem cell transplant for acute myeloid leukemia, so the T cells may come from the graft donor. This rearrangement joins TRBV6-2 or TRBV6-3 to TRBJ2-1; 8 bases align to TRBD2. Here the CDR3 reads CASWPGTRRNEQFF. CDR3 nucleotide sequence: TGTGCCAGCTGGCCCGGGACTAGAAGAAATGAGCAGTTCTTC.